This T cell receptor beta chain came from a study of blood T cell repertoires in COVID-19. Overall study context: Donors in the United States, Italy and Spain gave samples during acute or convalescent COVID-19. Nucleic acid was either cDNA or gDNA, and it came from T cells, B-cell-depleted T cells, or PBMCs.

In the original workflow: Nucleated cell number was recorded as an estimate derived from reference gene primer amplification. Sequencing was performed with immunoSEQ multiplex PCR; in TCRdb, only in-frame clones are kept and a portion is missing. The DNA was the basis for D and trimming; V, J and clone size are from that table. The data hold 75,000 to 100,000 clones, with 82% observed a single time. The germline gives CDR1 MNHEY, CDR2 SVGAGI. Germline trimming cut 3 bases from V and 5 bases from J; bases unmatched to any gene: 3. There are 15 residues in the CDR3. This clone was detected once. Sequencing was done on a sample of peripheral blood. The rearrangement uses TRBV6-5 and TRBJ2-1; 11 positions agree with TRBD2. This clonotype was sampled from a human donor in a cohort sampled during active COVID-19. DNA of the CDR3: TGTGCCAGCAGTTATAGCGGGGGGGGAAACAATGAGCAGTTCTTC. Its translation is CASSYSGGGNNEQFF.